The clone carrying this TCR beta chain was detected only a few times. The TCR beta CDR3 regions underwent amplification using RNA transcripts as the source. HTBI primers were used for first-round RT-PCR of the TCR CDR3. TCRdb re-derived calls from the multiplex PCR reads in MiXCR, one entry per CDR3 protein. The data show about 640,000 distinct CDR3 sequences, with roughly 15% seen just once and around 13% held by the top ten. Germline lookup yields CDR1 ENHRY and CDR2 SYGVKD. Trimming at V came to 8 bases and at J to 4 bases, leaving 4 bases not matched to a gene. CDR3 length: 12 amino acids. The source of the sample is a study of T cells in Graves' hyperthyroidism and ophthalmopathy. Disease duration was under 3 months in the ophthalmopathy patients, who also had a Clinical Activity Score of at least 3 and a NOSPECS grade of at least 4. Any patient presenting with uncontrolled infection, other autoimmune disease, pregnancy or lactation was left out. From more than 9.5 ml of fresh peripheral blood, PBMCs were isolated.

The gene calls are TRBV10-3 and TRBJ2-7, with 8 bases identical to TRBD2. The sample was blood. This receptor was obtained from a woman between 45 and 65 years old with Graves' ophthalmopathy. The CDR3 spells CAIGSSGYEQYF. The DNA of the CDR3 is TGTGCCATCGGGTCTAGCGGGTACGAGCAGTACTTC.